This note documents a single TCR beta chain sequence. The table came from immunoSEQ multiplex PCR; TCRdb's copy has only in-frame clones and leaves some out. In the table there are roughly 2.2 million clones, approximately 93% of which are singletons. These data are taken from a study of shared clonotypes between healthy human individuals. At the level of the study: Serving as donors were two women and three men, whose ages spanned 18 to 49.

Germline CDR1 is SGHTA and CDR2 is FQGNSA. V lost 5 bases to trimming and J lost 4 bases; unmatched junction nucleotides: 6. The CDR3 is 14 amino acids. This TCR was recovered from a man between 18 and 35 years old in good health. Some clones in this sample may be carry-over from other donors' samples. The chain joins TRBV7-2 to TRBJ2-3; 7 bases fit TRBD1. The sequencing sample was made of naive CD4+ T cells from PBMCs. Sample subset: CD45RA+ positively selected. The CDR3: CASSRQGAADTQYF. CDR3 nucleotides: TGTGCCAGCAGCCGACAGGGAGCGGCAGATACGCAGTATTTT.